Each of the 28 T cell receptor beta chains below was sequenced from the same sample in a study of T cells in Graves' hyperthyroidism and ophthalmopathy. The TCR beta CDR3 regions underwent amplification using RNA transcripts as the source. TCR CDR3 regions were first amplified by RT-PCR with HTBI primers. In TCRdb, the multiplex PCR reads were re-called with MiXCR into one record per CDR3 protein. In the table there are a few hundred thousand distinct CDR3 sequences, more than 15% of which are singletons. The sequencing input was blood. All receptors come from a woman aged 25-40 years with Graves' ophthalmopathy.

This clonotype was observed at least ten times. The rearrangement joins TRBV5-6 to TRBJ1-1; TRBD1 might be the D (5 bases). The CDR3 is 14 amino acids. Germline CDR1 reads SGHDT; CDR2 reads YYEEEE. With 5 bases removed from V and 1 base from J, the gap between germline ends came to 12 bases. CDR3 protein: CASRPVGENTEAFF. DNA of the CDR3: TGTGCCAGCAGACCCGTAGGGGAGAACACTGAAGCTTTCTTT. The full variable domain, completed using reference TRBV5-6 and TRBJ1-1, is DAGVTQSPTHLIKTRGQQVTLRCSPKSGHDTVSWYQQALGQGPQFIFQYYEEEERQRGNFPDRFSGHQFPNYSSELNVNALLLGDSALYLCASRPVGENTEAFFGQGTRLTVV.

This clonotype was detected many times. The chain is built from TRBV11-2 and TRBJ2-7; perhaps TRBD1 as D (5 bases). CDR3 length equals 12 residues. Germline-derived CDR1 and CDR2 are SGHAT and FQNNGV. Deletions cut 7 bases from V and 7 bases from J, with 14 bases between. CDR3: CASTKDTLEQYF. The DNA of the CDR3 is TGTGCCAGCACCAAGGACACCCTTGAGCAGTACTTC.

This sequence joins TRBV20-1 and TRBJ1-1; 11 bases line up with TRBD1. In germline, CDR1 is DFQATT, CDR2 SNEGSKA (reference sequence). The J segment lost 5 bases and the V segment lost 3 bases, leaving 11 bases of the junction unmatched. The CDR3 has 16 residues. The CDR3 reads CSASLGQGALGTEAFF. CDR3 bases: TGCAGTGCTAGTCTCGGACAGGGGGCGCTAGGGACTGAAGCTTTCTTT.

This clonotype occurred many times. This rearrangement joins TRBV7-2 to TRBJ2-7; 7 bases line up with TRBD2. The junction had 25 bases not matched to a gene; V was cut back by 2 bases and J by 3 bases. In germline, CDR1 is SGHTA, CDR2 FQGNSA. The CDR3 is 21 amino acids. The CDR3 coding sequence is TGTGCCAGCAGCTTATCCGGGGTTACGACTAAATTCCGGGGGGTAAACTACGAGCAGTACTTC. It codes for CASSLSGVTTKFRGVNYEQYF.

This clonotype was seen at least ten times. This chain connects TRBV7-9 to TRBJ2-3; 10 bases fit TRBD2. The V and J ends lost 5 bases and 4 bases, in that order; junction bases with no gene match: 9. The length of the CDR3 is 16 residues. Germline V gives CDR1 SEHNR, CDR2 FQNEAQ (reference sequence). CDR3 DNA sequence: TGTGCCAGCAGCCGTCTCGCTAGCGGGAGCGCAGATACGCAGTATTTT. This translates into CASSRLASGSADTQYF.

This clonotype was picked up many times. V and J are TRBV3-1 and TRBJ2-7, with TRBD2 matching 11 bases. The CDR3 sequence is 16 residues long. Germline CDR1 is LGHDT and CDR2 is YNNKEL (reference sequence). With V trimmed by 4 bases and J by 2 bases, 7 bases remained unmatched. DNA for the CDR3: TGTGCCAGCAGCCCCAGACTAGCGGGATTACCCTACGAGCAGTACTTC. As protein: CASSPRLAGLPYEQYF.

In its sample, this clonotype was seen many times. V and J are TRBV5-1 and TRBJ2-7; D is ambiguous. CDR3 length: 13 residues. V was cut by 0 bases and J by 0 bases, with 4 bases left in between. Germline V gene sequence: CDR1 SGHRS, CDR2 YFSETQ. The DNA of the CDR3 is TGCGCCAGCAGCTTGGACAACTCCTACGAGCAGTACTTC. Its protein product is CASSLDNSYEQYF.

The chain has TRBV20-1 and TRBJ2-7, with TRBD2 matching 9 bases. The CDR3 has 15 amino acids. Germline CDR1 is DFQATT and CDR2 is SNEGSKA (reference sequence). Trimming removed 7 bases from V and 2 bases from J; junction bases left unmatched: 12. In nucleotides, the CDR3 is TGCAGTGTCTGGTTTCCGGGACTAGCCCCCTACGAGCAGTACTTC. Protein: CSVWFPGLAPYEQYF.

Only a few counts were recorded for this clonotype. The J gene is TRBJ1-5, the V gene TRBV28, with D possibly being TRBD1 (5 bases). The germline V and J ends were trimmed by 5 bases and 5 bases, with 28 bases remaining between them. CDR3 length equals 19 residues. Germline V gives CDR1 MDHEN, CDR2 SYDVKM. The CDR3 region is CASSAKEGSAMLGYQPQHF. CDR3 nucleotides: TGTGCCAGCAGTGCAAAAGAGGGGAGCGCCATGTTAGGATATCAGCCCCAGCATTTT.

The rearrangement joins TRBV19 to TRBJ1-4; D may be TRBD1 (6 bases). V was cut by 6 bases and J by 6 bases, with 11 bases left in between. The CDR3 length is 13 residues. Germline CDR1 and CDR2: LNHDA and SQIVND (reference sequence). The CDR3 bases are TGTGCCAGTAGGAGGACAGAATATGAAAAACTGTTTTTT. This gives the protein CASRRTEYEKLFF.

CDR3 nucleotides: TGTGCCAGCAGCATACCTCAGGGTGAGACGCAGTATTTT. This translates into CASSIPQGETQYF. The chain couples TRBV27 to TRBJ2-3; D perhaps matches TRBD1 (5 bases). CDR3 length: 13 amino acids. The V gene lost 6 bases and the J gene lost 9 bases, with 16 bases spanning the gap. The germline gives CDR1 MNHEY, CDR2 SMNVEV (reference sequence).

This clonotype was seen repeatedly, ten times or more. The CDR3 DNA reads as TGTGCCTGGAGTGAGGGGGTTGAGGAGACCCAGTACTTC. Amino acids: CAWSEGVEETQYF. This chain connects TRBV30 to TRBJ2-5; maybe TRBD1 (6 bases). Between the trimmed V and J ends, which lost 1 base and 5 bases, there was a span of 11 bases. The length of the CDR3 is 13 residues. Germline V gives CDR1 GTSNPN, CDR2 SVGIG (reference sequence).

There are a few counts of this clonotype. This rearrangement joins TRBV28 to TRBJ2-7, with 7 bases lining up with TRBD2. The V and J ends lost 3 bases and 2 bases, in that order; junction bases with no gene match: 10. Per germline, CDR1 MDHEN and CDR2 SYDVKM. CDR3 size: 16 residues. In DNA form, the CDR3 reads TGTGCCAGCAGTTTCGTGTTCTTTGGGGGGGCCTACGAGCAGTACTTC. This codes for CASSFVFFGGAYEQYF.

In its sample, this clonotype was seen many times. The chain couples TRBV28 to TRBJ1-1, with D maybe TRBD1 (5 bases). Trimming pared 6 bases from V and 4 bases from J, leaving 18 bases between. The CDR3 covers 15 residues. Germline-derived CDR1 and CDR2 are MDHEN and SYDVKM. This chain's CDR3 is CASRLQDWGGTEAFF. CDR3 coding DNA: TGTGCCAGCAGACTACAAGACTGGGGGGGCACTGAAGCTTTCTTT. The full variable domain, its missing parts supplied by reference TRBV28 and TRBJ1-1, is DVKVTQSSRYLVKRTGEKVFLECVQDMDHENMFWYRQDPGLGLRLIYFSYDVKMKEKGDIPEGYSVSREKKERFSLILESASTNQTSMYLCASRLQDWGGTEAFFGQGTRLTVV.

This clonotype was picked up many times. V and J are TRBV6-1 and TRBJ2-5, with D possibly TRBD2 on 5 matching bases. This CDR3 region has 16 residues. Germline CDR1 MNHNS, CDR2 SASEGT. Trimming removed 6 bases from V and 9 bases from J, with 26 bases in between. CDR3 sequence reads: CASSSPGFSDGLAQYF. The CDR3 DNA reads TGTGCCAGCAGCTCCCCGGGCTTTAGCGACGGTCTGGCCCAGTACTTC.

V is TRBV6-6 and J is TRBJ1-4, with D hard to call. Germline V lookup: CDR1 MNHNY, CDR2 SVGAGI (reference sequence). This CDR3 has 15 amino acids. With 2 bases removed from V and 0 bases from J, the gap between germline ends came to 7 bases. The CDR3 bases are TGTGCCAGCAGTTACCCCGGGTCAACTAATGAAAAACTGTTTTTT. Protein product: CASSYPGSTNEKLFF.

V usage is TRBV10-3 and J usage is TRBJ1-1, with TRBD1 as a possible D gene (5 bases). Per the germline V gene, CDR1 is ENHRY and CDR2 is SYGVKD. This CDR3 region has 17 residues. V dropped 2 bases and J dropped 5 bases, with 21 bases sitting between them. The CDR3 DNA follows: TGTGCCATCAGTGAGGTCGGGGATGGTAGGGGTAGGACTGAAGCTTTCTTT. It encodes CAISEVGDGRGRTEAFF.

The chain combines TRBV4-2 with TRBJ2-1; the D is unclear. The CDR3 has 13 residues. Germline CDR1 is LGHNA and CDR2 is YNFKEQ. Between the trimmed V and J ends, which lost 8 bases and 11 bases, there was a span of 19 bases. The CDR3, as DNA: TGTGCCAGCCGCCCCGGCTACACCGCTAAGCAGTTCTTC. Residues: CASRPGYTAKQFF.

The V call is TRBV28, the J call TRBJ1-5; unclear D gene. Germline CDR1 is MDHEN and CDR2 is SYDVKM. The CDR3 spans 14 residues. V gave up 3 bases and J gave up 3 bases, with 9 bases separating them. CDR3 nucleotide sequence: TGTGCCAGCAGTTTTTCGGCAGCCAATCAGCCCCAGCATTTT. Protein: CASSFSAANQPQHF.

Ten or more counts support this clonotype. This chain joins TRBV2 and TRBJ1-1; D call uncertain. The CDR3 spans 13 residues. Germline assignment: CDR1 SNHLY and CDR2 FYNNEI. V was clipped by 3 bases and J by 10 bases, with 15 bases between them. For the CDR3, the DNA is TGTGCCAGCAGTGAGGGCACCTCGCCAGGAGCTTTCTTT. Translation gives CASSEGTSPGAFF. The complete variable domain, with remaining parts taken from reference TRBV2 and TRBJ1-1, reads EPEVTQTPSHQVTQMGQEVILRCVPISNHLYFYWYRQILGQKVEFLVSFYNNEISEKSEIFDDQFSVERPDGSNFTLKIRSTKLEDSAMYFCASSEGTSPGAFFGQGTRLTVV.

Comments on this clonotype: This may come from a read error, since a much larger clone is one base off. The rearrangement links TRBV6-2 or TRBV6-3 to TRBJ2-7; the match to TRBD2 covers 11 bases. The germline V gene encodes CDR1 MNHEY and CDR2 SVGEGT. The CDR3 sequence is 16 residues long. V lost 4 bases and J lost 5; bases outside the gene matches: 10. The CDR3 nucleotides are TGTGCCAGCAGTTCGACCTTAGCGGGAGGGCCCCACGAGCAGTACTTC. The encoded protein is CASSSTLAGGPHEQYF.

Many counts were recorded for this clonotype. V usage is TRBV11-2 and J usage is TRBJ1-4; possibly TRBD1 for D (5 bases). This CDR3 contains 16 residues. The V gene lost 1 base and the J gene lost 3 bases, with 12 bases spanning the gap. From germline, CDR1 is SGHAT and CDR2 FQNNGV. The CDR3 protein is CASSLVGDGANEKLFF. In DNA form, the CDR3 reads TGTGCCAGCAGCTTAGTGGGGGACGGAGCTAATGAAAAACTGTTTTTT.

This chain joins TRBV20-1 and TRBJ2-1; 7 bases align to TRBD2. The germline V gene has CDR1 DFQATT and CDR2 SNEGSKA (reference sequence). The V and J ends lost 3 bases and 2 bases, in that order; junction bases with no gene match: 4. The CDR3 spans 14 residues. The CDR3 region is CSASDLAAYNEQFF. CDR3 in DNA: TGCAGTGCTAGTGACCTAGCGGCCTACAATGAGCAGTTCTTC.

This sequence joins TRBV3-1 and TRBJ2-1; TRBD1 aligns across 7 bases. V shed 6 bases and J 5 bases; nucleotides not matched to a gene: 7. The CDR3 runs 14 residues. The germline CDR1 and CDR2 sequences are LGHDT and YNNKEL (reference sequence). The CDR3 bases are TGTGCCAGCAGACTTGCCGGGACAGACAATGAGCAGTTCTTC. It encodes CASRLAGTDNEQFF.

This clonotype has a count of ten or more. The chain is built from TRBV3-1 and TRBJ1-1; D uncertain. Germline CDR1 LGHDT, CDR2 YNNKEL (reference sequence). Trimming took 4 bases from V and 5 from J, leaving 11 bases between them. This CDR3 comprises 13 residues. The CDR3 DNA reads as TGTGCCAGCAGCCGAATAGGGCGAACTGAAGCTTTCTTT. Translated, it gives CASSRIGRTEAFF.

This clonotype came up many times. The rearrangement links TRBV20-1 to TRBJ1-1; D unresolved. V shed 0 bases and J shed 1 base, with 3 bases lying between them. CDR1 DFQATT and CDR2 SNEGSKA come from the germline V gene (reference sequence). The CDR3 has 12 amino acids. CDR3 sequence: CSARDGNTEAFF. CDR3 sequence (DNA): TGCAGTGCTAGAGATGGGAACACTGAAGCTTTCTTT.

The genes are TRBV6-1 and TRBJ2-7, with D possibly being TRBD1 (7 bases). Trimming stripped 6 bases from V and 0 bases from J, with 18 bases between. The CDR3 consists of 16 residues. The V gene's germline CDR1 is MNHNS and CDR2 SASEGT. The CDR3, as DNA: TGTGCCAGCAGAACCAGGGGGGTGGCCACCTCCTACGAGCAGTACTTC. Protein sequence: CASRTRGVATSYEQYF.

This clonotype was seen at least ten times. The rearrangement uses TRBV6-1 and TRBJ2-2; a possible D gene is TRBD1 (6 bases). Germline CDR1 MNHNS, CDR2 SASEGT. The CDR3 loop spans 19 amino acids. The germline V and J ends were trimmed by 2 bases and 0 bases, with 19 bases remaining between them. In DNA, the CDR3 is TGTGCCAGCAGTGAAAGACAGGTTGGAGCAGGCGCGAACACCGGGGAGCTGTTTTTT. It codes for CASSERQVGAGANTGELFF.